The source of this TCR beta chain is a study of blood T cell repertoires in COVID-19. TCRdb's copy holds only in-frame clones and misses some; the assay was immunoSEQ multiplex PCR. The table lists about 40,000 clones, around 80% of them singletons, with roughly a quarter in the top ten. Trimming cost V 4 bases and J 0 bases, with 9 bases left between them. The CDR3 contains 15 residues. CDR1 MDHEN and CDR2 SYDVKM come from the germline V gene. The sequencing sample was made of peripheral blood. The origin of this receptor is an elderly man with acute or convalescent COVID-19. The rearrangement links TRBV28 to TRBJ2-2, with D possibly matching TRBD2 (6 bases). CDR3 coding DNA: TGTGCCAGCAGTTGGGACTTCCCGAACACCGGGGAGCTGTTTTTT. Encoded protein: CASSWDFPNTGELFF. The variable domain in full, completed from reference TRBV28 and TRBJ2-2, reads DVKVTQSSRYLVKRTGEKVFLECVQDMDHENMFWYRQDPGLGLRLIYFSYDVKMKEKGDIPEGYSVSREKKERFSLILESASTNQTSMYLCASSWDFPNTGELFFGEGSRLTVL.